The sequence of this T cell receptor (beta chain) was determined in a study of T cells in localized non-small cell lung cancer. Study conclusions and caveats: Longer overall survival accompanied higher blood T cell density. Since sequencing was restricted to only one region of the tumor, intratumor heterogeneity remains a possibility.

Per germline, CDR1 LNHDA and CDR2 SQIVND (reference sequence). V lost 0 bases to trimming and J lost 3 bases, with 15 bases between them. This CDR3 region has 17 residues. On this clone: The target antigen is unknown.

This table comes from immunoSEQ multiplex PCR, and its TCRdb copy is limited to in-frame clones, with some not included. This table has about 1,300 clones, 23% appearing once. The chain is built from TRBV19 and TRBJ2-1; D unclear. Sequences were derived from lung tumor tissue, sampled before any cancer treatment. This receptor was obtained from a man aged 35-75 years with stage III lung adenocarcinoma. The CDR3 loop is CASSIDRMTEYYNEQFF. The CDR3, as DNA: TGTGCCAGTAGTATAGATCGTATGACGGAGTACTACAATGAGCAGTTCTTC.